This T cell receptor (beta chain) was observed in a study of blood T cell repertoires in COVID-19. Across the study: Samples taken during acute and convalescent COVID-19 were collected in the United States, Italy and Spain. Sources were T cells, B-cell-depleted T cells, or PBMCs; the material itself was cDNA or gDNA.

Per the germline V gene, CDR1 is LNHDA and CDR2 is SQIVND (reference sequence). V was cut by 1 base and J by 4 bases, with 10 bases left in between. The length of the CDR3 is 14 residues. In the original workflow: How many nucleated cells were present was estimated from reference gene primer amplification. Method: immunoSEQ multiplex PCR; TCRdb's copy keeps in-frame clones and lacks some. V, J and clone size were drawn from that table, and D and trimming were deduced from the DNA. The data contain some 120,000 clones, roughly nine tenths of them singletons. Seattle's enrolled individuals joined amid active infection and were then monitored longitudinally.

The sample consisted of peripheral blood. The chain uses TRBV19 and TRBJ1-2; D unclear. The TCR comes from a man in his sixties with COVID-19, enrolled during active disease. Written as DNA, the CDR3 is TGTGCCAGTAGTATAGGGCCAGAATCCTATGGCTACACCTTC. Translating gives CASSIGPESYGYTF.